These T cell receptor beta chains were read from a single sample in a study of T cells in tumors after PD-1 blockade. This table comes from immunoSEQ multiplex PCR, and its TCRdb copy is limited to in-frame clones, with some not included. Among roughly 25,000 clones listed, around four fifths were seen once. This specimen consisted of PBMCs, obtained after anti-PD-1 treatment. These receptors were obtained from a human donor with basal cell carcinoma. Each CDR3 is given with its conserved first and last residue. Each record gives: V gene, J gene, CDR3 length, CDR3 protein.

V gene: TRBV5-1
J gene: TRBJ2-1
CDR3 length: 15
CDR3 protein: CASSSGTSGGNEQFF

V gene: TRBV21-1
J gene: TRBJ2-1
CDR3 length: 13
CDR3 protein: CASSKLLGDSQFF

V gene: TRBV5-1
J gene: TRBJ2-1
CDR3 length: 15
CDR3 protein: CASSLGQGGDNEQFF

V gene: TRBV6-5
J gene: TRBJ1-2
CDR3 length: 13
CDR3 protein: CAGLRGRDYGYTF

V gene: TRBV2
J gene: TRBJ1-6
CDR3 length: 15
CDR3 protein: CASSGGAGGNSPLHF

V gene: TRBV6-5
J gene: TRBJ1-1
CDR3 length: 13
CDR3 protein: CASSYRGNTEAFF

V gene: TRBV5-6
J gene: TRBJ2-5
CDR3 length: 15
CDR3 protein: CASSGTDPYQETQYF

V gene: TRBV5-1
J gene: TRBJ2-7
CDR3 length: 12
CDR3 protein: CASSLAGHEQYF

V gene: TRBV5-4
J gene: TRBJ1-2
CDR3 length: 15
CDR3 protein: CASSLEQDSYYGYTF

V gene: TRBV5-6
J gene: TRBJ1-2
CDR3 length: 14
CDR3 protein: CASSLEGRFYGYTF

V gene: TRBV6-6
J gene: TRBJ1-4
CDR3 length: 15
CDR3 protein: CASSYDGTGLEKLFF

V gene: TRBV5-6
J gene: TRBJ1-1
CDR3 length: 16
CDR3 protein: CASSLGWTGMNTEAFF

V gene: TRBV5-1
J gene: TRBJ1-1
CDR3 length: 14
CDR3 protein: CASRPGQRGHEAFF

V gene: TRBV13
J gene: TRBJ2-5
CDR3 length: 15
CDR3 protein: CASSHTGRGRETQYF

V gene: TRBV6-1
J gene: TRBJ1-2
CDR3 length: 16
CDR3 protein: CASSEFRMVSGNGYTF

V gene: TRBV29-1
J gene: TRBJ2-5
CDR3 length: 14
CDR3 protein: CSVTHSGAQETQYF

V gene: TRBV5-6
J gene: TRBJ2-3
CDR3 length: 17
CDR3 protein: CASSYHVAADYSDTQYF

V gene: TRBV10-1
J gene: TRBJ2-3
CDR3 length: 15
CDR3 protein: CASSPLGAGADTQYF

V gene: TRBV5-5
J gene: TRBJ2-4
CDR3 length: 16
CDR3 protein: CASSETGGAPKNIQYF

V gene: TRBV11-3
J gene: TRBJ2-3
CDR3 length: 17
CDR3 protein: CASSQQNYRGSTDTQYF

V gene: TRBV7-2
J gene: TRBJ2-1
CDR3 length: 16
CDR3 protein: CASSLAVRGTYNEQFF

V gene: TRBV6-5
J gene: TRBJ2-1
CDR3 length: 15
CDR3 protein: CATRRGKSSYNEQFF

V gene: TRBV12-3/TRBV12-4
J gene: TRBJ2-1
CDR3 length: 11
CDR3 protein: CASSYKGEQFF

V gene: TRBV7-8
J gene: TRBJ1-5
CDR3 length: 15
CDR3 protein: CASSRVENSNQPQHF

V gene: TRBV7-9
J gene: TRBJ1-5
CDR3 length: 14
CDR3 protein: CASSRGGGNQPQHF

V gene: TRBV30
J gene: TRBJ1-1
CDR3 length: 13
CDR3 protein: CAFKTGKDTEAFF

V gene: TRBV19
J gene: TRBJ2-2
CDR3 length: 16
CDR3 protein: CASSSPGMGNTGELFF

V gene: TRBV3-1/TRBV3-2
J gene: TRBJ2-2
CDR3 length: 18
CDR3 protein: CASSQVGFRTANTGELFF

V gene: TRBV30
J gene: TRBJ1-1
CDR3 length: 15
CDR3 protein: CAWSVNGGGNTEAFF

V gene: TRBV7-8
J gene: TRBJ1-4
CDR3 length: 14
CDR3 protein: CASTPGQGNEKLFF

V gene: TRBV2
J gene: TRBJ2-6
CDR3 length: 14
CDR3 protein: CASKGNAGANVLTF

V gene: TRBV6-6
J gene: TRBJ2-7
CDR3 length: 14
CDR3 protein: CATMEGGPQLEQYF

V gene: TRBV5-6
J gene: TRBJ1-5
CDR3 length: 13
CDR3 protein: CASSLSWRGGQHF

V gene: TRBV30
J gene: TRBJ1-1
CDR3 length: 17
CDR3 protein: CAWSVHRGRQYGTEAFF

V gene: TRBV14
J gene: TRBJ1-1
CDR3 length: 13
CDR3 protein: CASSEGLNTEAFF

V gene: TRBV14
J gene: TRBJ1-1
CDR3 length: 13
CDR3 protein: CASSLQGNTEAFF

V gene: TRBV30
J gene: TRBJ1-1
CDR3 length: 14
CDR3 protein: CAWGPGQGRTEAFF

V gene: TRBV6-5
J gene: TRBJ2-7
CDR3 length: 16
CDR3 protein: CASSYSRSVNSYEQYF

V gene: TRBV7-6
J gene: TRBJ2-7
CDR3 length: 14
CDR3 protein: CASSSLFGYYEQYF

V gene: TRBV6-6
J gene: TRBJ2-7
CDR3 length: 14
CDR3 protein: CASSPTSGAYEQYF

V gene: TRBV19
J gene: TRBJ2-5
CDR3 length: 16
CDR3 protein: CASSIFLDRSKETQYF

V gene: TRBV19
J gene: TRBJ2-6
CDR3 length: 16
CDR3 protein: CASSISQGSGANVLTF